This T cell receptor beta chain was documented in a study of siplizumab effects on memory and regulatory T cells. TCRdb keeps only in-frame clones here, not all; method: immunoSEQ multiplex PCR. The sample has approximately 100,000 clones; 93% are singletons. On this clone itself: Its antigen is undetermined. Other DNA sequences of this sample code for an identical CDR3.

Study results and caveats: Naive T cells were seemingly more diverse than memory cells, and major contributions to the alloresponse seemed to be made by them.

Trimming took 6 bases from V and 0 from J, leaving 8 bases between them. The germline V gene has CDR1 KGHSH and CDR2 LQKENI. The CDR3 is 14 amino acids. This sequence joins TRBV18 and TRBJ1-4; tentatively, D is TRBD1 (6 bases). This sequence originates from a human donor in good health. Sequencing was carried out using non-Treg CD4+ T cells sorted from blood. The CDR3 protein is CASSPGATNEKLFF. The CDR3 nucleotides read TGTGCCAGCTCCCCAGGGGCAACTAATGAAAAACTGTTTTTT. Variable domain in full (rest from reference TRBV18 and TRBJ1-4): NAGVMQNPRHLVRRRGQEARLRCSPMKGHSHVYWYRQLPEEGLKFMVYLQKENIIDESGMPKERFSAEFPKEGPSILRIQQVVRGDSAAYFCASSPGATNEKLFFGSGTQLSVL.